These T cell receptor beta chains were read from a single sample in a study of cytomegalovirus exposure and HLA in healthy donors. Generated by immunoSEQ multiplex PCR, the TCRdb table keeps only in-frame clones and is missing some. The sample includes about 97,000 clones, about 70% of them seen just once. Input material: PBMCs. Source of these receptors: a woman aged 40 to 49 in good health and CMV-seronegative. Each CDR3 is given without its conserved first and last residue.

J gene: TRBJ2-2; V gene: TRBV5-1; CDR3 protein: ASSEAGGNAGELF
J gene: TRBJ1-5; V gene: TRBV5-1; CDR3 protein: ASSSVSNQPQH
J gene: TRBJ2-3; V gene: TRBV27; CDR3 protein: ASSLAAETSTDTQY
J gene: TRBJ2-5; V gene: TRBV19; CDR3 protein: ASSGTGTQY
J gene: TRBJ2-2; V gene: TRBV10-3; CDR3 protein: AISRDRDIGELF
J gene: TRBJ2-7; V gene: TRBV18; CDR3 protein: ASSPSGPGASYEQY
J gene: TRBJ2-6; V gene: TRBV7-3; CDR3 protein: ASSTGSGANVLT
J gene: TRBJ2-5; V gene: TRBV2; CDR3 protein: ASSEIERGDQETQY
J gene: TRBJ2-7; V gene: TRBV20-1; CDR3 protein: SVWRQGKEY
J gene: TRBJ2-5; V gene: TRBV9; CDR3 protein: ASSVGWGGGETQY
J gene: TRBJ2-7; V gene: TRBV6-5; CDR3 protein: ASSRTSGPYEQY
J gene: TRBJ2-1; V gene: TRBV5-8; CDR3 protein: ASSHHLRDNEQF
J gene: TRBJ1-1; V gene: TRBV6-6; CDR3 protein: ASSYSRGAGFTEAF
J gene: TRBJ1-3; V gene: TRBV2; CDR3 protein: ATATGEAGNTIY
J gene: TRBJ2-7; V gene: TRBV7-9; CDR3 protein: ATSTGTGSYEQY
J gene: TRBJ2-1; V gene: TRBV7-6; CDR3 protein: ASSIAGSSYNEQF
J gene: TRBJ2-7; V gene: TRBV7-9; CDR3 protein: ASSPATGLAGVYEQY
J gene: TRBJ2-3; V gene: TRBV6-5; CDR3 protein: AISDSGSPTDTQY
J gene: TRBJ2-3; V gene: TRBV5-1; CDR3 protein: ASSTHSGGTTDTQY
J gene: TRBJ1-4; V gene: TRBV14; CDR3 protein: ASSLGFATNEKLF
J gene: TRBJ2-7; V gene: TRBV30; CDR3 protein: AWSSLAGGYEQY
J gene: TRBJ2-1; V gene: TRBV6-7; CDR3 protein: ASRLAGVREQF
J gene: TRBJ2-7; V gene: TRBV7-9; CDR3 protein: ASSFSAGYYEQY
J gene: TRBJ2-5; V gene: TRBV5-1; CDR3 protein: ASSSGLAEQETQY
J gene: TRBJ1-5; V gene: TRBV5-1; CDR3 protein: ASSLDGDQPQH
J gene: TRBJ2-5; V gene: TRBV19; CDR3 protein: ASTVTGGETQY
J gene: TRBJ2-3; V gene: TRBV27; CDR3 protein: ASSGGVDTQY
J gene: TRBJ2-7; V gene: TRBV15; CDR3 protein: ATSRTMGGGFNEQY
J gene: TRBJ2-5; V gene: TRBV6-5; CDR3 protein: ASSYSRGGGETQY
J gene: TRBJ1-3; V gene: TRBV11-2; CDR3 protein: ASSLGLVSGRSGNTIY
J gene: TRBJ1-2; V gene: TRBV5-4; CDR3 protein: ASSLVTGGNYGYT
J gene: TRBJ2-7; V gene: TRBV18; CDR3 protein: ASSPPGQGYEQY
J gene: TRBJ2-1; V gene: TRBV7-3; CDR3 protein: ASSLGQGANEQF
J gene: TRBJ1-1; V gene: TRBV18; CDR3 protein: ASSPPPDTEAF
J gene: TRBJ2-5; V gene: TRBV18; CDR3 protein: ASSPRAEETQY